Following are 30 T cell receptor beta chains from one sample sequenced in a study of shared clonotypes between healthy human individuals. Clones were sequenced by immunoSEQ multiplex PCR, and TCRdb holds only the in-frame ones, with some missing. The top ten clones hold 0.9% to 1.5% of a sample with nearly 2 million clones, about 95% of them seen once. Positively selected for CCR7, the CD45RO-negative cells used as naive CD8 cells excluded terminally differentiated effector memory CD45RA+ cells. Sample: naive CD8+ T cells sorted from blood. The receptors come from a man aged 18 to 35 in good health.

The chain combines TRBV9 with TRBJ2-3; 10 positions agree with TRBD1. The V and J ends lost 4 bases and 5 bases, in that order; junction bases with no gene match: 10. This CDR3 has 16 residues. The germline V gene encodes CDR1 SGDLS and CDR2 YYNGEE. The CDR3 sequence is CASSMTTGGAIDTQYF. The CDR3 DNA follows: TGTGCCAGCAGCATGACGACAGGGGGCGCAATAGATACGCAGTATTTT.

This rearrangement joins TRBV28 to TRBJ2-5, with D perhaps TRBD2 (5 bases). The V gene lost 5 bases and the J gene lost 2 bases, with 15 bases spanning the gap. The length of the CDR3 is 15 residues. Per germline, CDR1 MDHEN and CDR2 SYDVKM. CDR3: CASSRRFWIQETQYF. The CDR3 DNA sequence: TGTGCCAGCAGTAGGAGGTTCTGGATTCAAGAGACCCAGTACTTC.

The chain carries TRBV4-1 and TRBJ2-2; 12 bases align to TRBD2. The ends lost 0 bases at V and 1 base at J; junction bases unmatched: 6. The CDR3 has 19 amino acids. Germline V gene lookup returns CDR1 MGHRA and CDR2 YSYEKL. The CDR3 spells CASSQDGLAGLMNTGELFF. The CDR3 DNA follows: TGCGCCAGCAGCCAAGATGGACTAGCGGGGTTAATGAACACCGGGGAGCTGTTTTTT.

The rearrangement links TRBV19 to TRBJ2-7; 11 bases line up with TRBD2. CDR3 length: 15 residues. The ends lost 5 bases at V and 5 bases at J; junction bases unmatched: 8. Germline V gene data show CDR1 as LNHDA and CDR2 as SQIVND (reference sequence). CDR3 DNA sequence: TGTGCCAGTAGTCCCACGACTAGCGGGACCCACGAGCAGTACTTC. Its translation is CASSPTTSGTHEQYF. Full variable domain (outside the CDR3, taken from reference TRBV19 and TRBJ2-7): DGGITQSPKYLFRKEGQNVTLSCEQNLNHDAMYWYRQDPGQGLRLIYYSQIVNDFQKGDIAEGYSVSREKKESFPLTVTSAQKNPTAFYLCASSPTTSGTHEQYFGPGTRLTVT.

This chain links TRBV5-4 with TRBJ2-2; no clear D. CDR3 size: 13 residues. The germline CDR1 and CDR2 sequences are SGHNT and YYREEE (reference sequence). V dropped 4 bases and J dropped 4 bases, with 8 bases sitting between them. In nucleotides, the CDR3 is TGTGCCAGCAGCCTAGTAGCCACCGGGGAGCTGTTTTTT. Protein: CASSLVATGELFF.

This chain connects TRBV4-1 to TRBJ2-5; TRBD2 aligns across 8 bases. In germline, CDR1 is MGHRA, CDR2 YSYEKL. The V gene end was trimmed by 6 bases and the J gene end by 5 bases; junction bases not matched to a gene: 14. The CDR3 has 16 amino acids. CDR3 DNA sequence: TGCGCCAGCAGGGGTAGGGTAGCGGGGTCGGGGGAGACCCAGTACTTC. It is translated as CASRGRVAGSGETQYF.

The chain combines TRBV29-1 with TRBJ1-2; D unclear. The CDR3 length is 11 residues. The germline V and J ends were trimmed by 2 bases and 8 bases, with 9 bases remaining between them. Per germline, CDR1 SQVTM and CDR2 ANQGSEA. CDR3 nucleotides: TGCAGCGTTGAAAGGGTCGAGGGCTACACCTTC. The encoded protein is CSVERVEGYTF.

The genes are TRBV15 and TRBJ2-1; TRBD2 agrees at 8 bases. From germline, CDR1 is LNHNV and CDR2 YYDKDF (reference sequence). This CDR3 is built from 14 residues. V was pared by 4 bases and J by 5 bases, with 4 bases of the junction left unmatched. CDR3 sequence (DNA): TGTGCCACCAGCAACGGGGGGGCCCACAATGAGCAGTTCTTC. Translation gives CATSNGGAHNEQFF.

The chain carries TRBV7-9 and TRBJ2-4; 8 nucleotides match TRBD1. Losses at the gene ends were 4 bases for V and 3 bases for J; bases not matched to a gene: 8. Germline assignment: CDR1 SEHNR and CDR2 FQNEAQ (reference sequence). The CDR3 length is 16 residues. The CDR3 bases are TGTGCCAGCAGCTCGACAGGGGATAGGGACAAAAACATTCAGTACTTC. This translates into CASSSTGDRDKNIQYF.

The J gene is TRBJ1-1, the V gene TRBV7-9, with D perhaps TRBD1 (6 bases). Germline V CDR1 and CDR2: SEHNR, FQNEAQ (reference sequence). V lost 5 bases and J 1 base, leaving 20 bases between the germline ends. The CDR3 length is 17 residues. CDR3 in DNA: TGTGCCAGCAGCGCGGCGATTGGGGGGCTTAGGAACACTGAAGCTTTCTTT. Translating it yields CASSAAIGGLRNTEAFF.

This clone has only one observation. Different DNA sequences within this sample yield the same CDR3. The genes are TRBV19 and TRBJ2-7; D possibly matches TRBD1 or TRBD2 (5 bases each). Germline lookup yields CDR1 LNHDA and CDR2 SQIVND (reference sequence). V shed 6 bases and J shed 0 bases, with 9 bases lying between them. CDR3 length equals 13 residues. CDR3 sequence reads: CASSRDGSYEQYF. The CDR3 DNA reads TGTGCCAGTAGCCGGGACGGCTCCTACGAGCAGTACTTC.

With respect to this clone: The identical CDR3 is also encoded by other nucleotide sequences in the sample. V usage is TRBV27 and J usage is TRBJ2-5; the match to TRBD2 covers 9 bases. V lost 5 bases, J lost 5 bases, and 6 bases stayed unmatched. Looked up from germline, CDR1 is MNHEY and CDR2 is SMNVEV (reference sequence). The CDR3 contains 14 residues. The CDR3 reads CASSPSGGWETQYF. The CDR3 DNA follows: TGTGCCAGCAGTCCAAGCGGGGGGTGGGAGACCCAGTACTTC.

As regards this clone: Given a much more abundant clone one base away, this may be a read error. The rearrangement uses TRBV13 and TRBJ2-1; 15 bases agree with TRBD2. The CDR3 is 15 amino acids. Trimming took 3 bases from V and 9 from J; bases not matched to a gene: 3. The V gene's germline CDR1 is PRHDT and CDR2 FYEKMQ (reference sequence). CDR3 DNA sequence: TGTGCCAGCAGCTTCGGACTAGCGGGAGGGGGTGAGCAGTTCTTC. Translation: CASSFGLAGGGEQFF.

The rearrangement joins TRBV5-6 to TRBJ2-2; D uncertain. V gave up 0 bases and J gave up 1 base, with 7 bases separating them. The CDR3 totals 15 residues. Per germline, CDR1 SGHDT and CDR2 YYEEEE. The CDR3 loop reads CASSLGGWNTGELFF. CDR3 coding DNA: TGTGCCAGCAGCTTGGGTGGGTGGAACACCGGGGAGCTGTTTTTT.

The rearrangement uses TRBV6-1 and TRBJ1-4; TRBD1 is a possible D gene (5 bases). Germline assignment: CDR1 MNHNS and CDR2 SASEGT. This CDR3 has 12 residues. Trimming pared 7 bases from V and 17 bases from J, leaving 20 bases between. The CDR3 bases are TGTGCCAGCAATCACCCGGGACCGCAAATTTTTTTT. This translates into CASNHPGPQIFF.

V usage is TRBV25-1 and J usage is TRBJ2-5; TRBD1 might be the D (7 bases). Trimming left V 11 bases short and J 2 bases short, with 15 bases between. Germline loops: CDR1 MGHDK, CDR2 SYGVNS. The CDR3 covers 13 residues. Here the CDR3 reads CASGGTVQETQYF. Written as DNA, the CDR3 is TGTGCCTCCGGAGGGACAGTTCAAGAGACCCAGTACTTC.

The CDR3 sequence is CASSPREGPWPQHF. The CDR3 DNA is TGTGCCAGCAGCCCTCGGGAGGGCCCGTGGCCCCAGCATTTT. The chain recombines TRBV7-9 with TRBJ1-5, with D hard to call. There are 14 residues in the CDR3. Trimming removed 5 bases at V and 9 bases at J, with 17 bases between. CDR1 is SEHNR and CDR2 is FQNEAQ in the germline V gene (reference sequence).

This chain's CDR3 is CASSVDKKSLYTGELFF. In DNA, the CDR3 is TGTGCCAGCAGCGTAGACAAAAAGTCACTATACACCGGGGAGCTGTTTTTT. The chain combines TRBV7-2 with TRBJ2-2; no clear D gene. This CDR3 is 17 amino acids long. The germline V and J ends were trimmed by 5 bases and 3 bases, with 19 bases remaining between them. Germline CDR1 reads SGHTA; CDR2 reads FQGNSA.

Concerning this clone: One end of the junction does not line up with germline, which may come from a read error. The V gene is TRBV10-3, the J gene TRBJ2-7; TRBD1 matches at 7 bases. From germline, CDR1 is ENHRY and CDR2 SYGVKD. This CDR3 region has 13 residues. DNA for the CDR3: TGTGCCATCAGTGAGTCGTTCGGGGAAGGGGGCCCGTTC. Its translation is CAISESFGEGGPF.

The genes are TRBV6-6 and TRBJ2-5; D gene uncertain. The germline CDR1 and CDR2 sequences are MNHNY and SVGAGI (reference sequence). This CDR3 has 12 amino acids. Deletions cut 8 bases from V and 5 bases from J, with 12 bases between. The DNA of the CDR3 is TGTGCCAGCGGCCCGTTTCTGGAGACCCAGTACTTC. Residues: CASGPFLETQYF.

The V and J genes are TRBV11-2 and TRBJ2-3, with 11 bases matching TRBD2. Per germline, CDR1 SGHAT and CDR2 FQNNGV. The trim removed 5 bases at V and 4 bases at J, leaving 14 bases unmatched. The CDR3 loop spans 18 amino acids. The CDR3 sequence: CASSNRLAGIKDPDTQYF. The CDR3 DNA is TGTGCCAGCAGCAACCGACTAGCGGGGATAAAGGACCCAGATACGCAGTATTTT.

This clone was counted only a few times. The chain links TRBV10-2 to TRBJ1-2, with D hard to call. V lost 3 bases to trimming and J lost 4 bases, with 9 bases between them. The CDR3 consists of 13 residues. The germline V gene has CDR1 WSHSY and CDR2 SAAADI. The CDR3 DNA reads TGCGCCAGCAGTGATGTCCAGATCTATGGCTACACCTTC. Residues: CASSDVQIYGYTF.

The V and J genes are TRBV7-9 and TRBJ2-5; tentatively, D is TRBD2 (6 bases). The CDR3 has 16 residues. V was pared by 2 bases and J by 3 bases, with 16 bases between. From germline, CDR1 is SEHNR and CDR2 FQNEAQ (reference sequence). The CDR3 reads CASSLTPSRDEETQYF. DNA of the CDR3: TGTGCCAGCAGCTTAACACCTTCGCGGGACGAAGAGACCCAGTACTTC. Full variable domain (missing parts from reference TRBV7-9 and TRBJ2-5): DTGVSQNPRHKITKRGQNVTFRCDPISEHNRLYWYRQTLGQGPEFLTYFQNEAQLEKSRLLSDRFSAERPKGSFSTLEIQRTEQGDSAMYLCASSLTPSRDEETQYFGPGTRLLVL.

The chain couples TRBV4-1 to TRBJ1-2; D might be TRBD1 (6 bases). V lost 4 bases and J lost 4, with 16 bases in between. This CDR3 contains 15 residues. Per the germline V gene, CDR1 is MGHRA and CDR2 is YSYEKL. CDR3 protein: CASSPSQGTGYGYTF. The CDR3 region has the DNA TGCGCCAGCAGCCCCTCGCAGGGGACCGGCTATGGCTACACCTTC.

This chain connects TRBV10-1 to TRBJ1-1; TRBD1 matches 9 bases. The CDR3 spans 17 residues. Trimming removed 5 bases from V and 4 bases from J; junction bases left unmatched: 14. CDR1 is WNHNN and CDR2 is SYGVQD in the germline V gene (reference sequence). The CDR3 reads CASSPSRDRVQATEAFF. Here the CDR3 DNA reads TGCGCCAGCAGTCCGTCCCGGGACAGGGTTCAGGCCACTGAAGCTTTCTTT.

This rearrangement joins TRBV15 to TRBJ2-5; the match to TRBD1 covers 10 bases. CDR3 length equals 14 residues. After removal of 8 bases from V and 4 bases from J, the junction contained 7 bases not matched to a gene. Per the germline V gene, CDR1 is LNHNV and CDR2 is YYDKDF (reference sequence). The CDR3 nucleotides are TGTGCCACCCTCGACAGGGGGCATGGAGAGACCCAGTACTTC. Its protein product is CATLDRGHGETQYF.

In nucleotides, the CDR3 is TGTGCCAGCAGCTTAGGGGCCGGGCACACAGATACGCAGTATTTT. This gives the protein CASSLGAGHTDTQYF. The V and J genes are TRBV7-3 and TRBJ2-3; the D gene is possibly TRBD1 (5 bases). Germline loops: CDR1 SGHTA, CDR2 FQGTGA. This CDR3 has 15 amino acids. V lost 2 bases and J lost 2, with 11 bases in between.

V is TRBV6-1 and J is TRBJ2-2; a weak D match, TRBD1 (6 bases). Germline V gene sequence: CDR1 MNHNS, CDR2 SASEGT. Trimming removed 8 bases at V and 6 bases at J, with 13 bases between. The CDR3 is 13 amino acids. CDR3 coding DNA: TGTGCCAGCCAAATACAGGGCCCCGGGGAGCTGTTTTTT. This translates into CASQIQGPGELFF.

The chain links TRBV2 to TRBJ1-2, with D perhaps TRBD1 (6 bases). This CDR3 is built from 17 residues. With 2 bases removed from V and 1 base from J, the gap between germline ends came to 17 bases. Germline values: CDR1 SNHLY, CDR2 FYNNEI. CDR3 nucleotide sequence: TGTGCCAGCAGTGAACTTTTTCAGACAGGAGTTAACTATGGCTACACCTTC. Protein sequence: CASSELFQTGVNYGYTF.

This chain links TRBV5-6 with TRBJ1-2; 7 nucleotides match TRBD1. V was pared by 4 bases and J by 3 bases, with 6 bases of the junction left unmatched. The CDR3 is 14 residues long. The germline V gene has CDR1 SGHDT and CDR2 YYEEEE. The CDR3 DNA follows: TGTGCCAGCAGCCAACAGGGGATCGACTATGGCTACACCTTC. Its protein product is CASSQQGIDYGYTF.